The 23 T cell receptor beta chains given below trace back to one sample, sequenced in a study of blood T cell repertoires in COVID-19. Sequenced by immunoSEQ multiplex PCR; TCRdb stores in-frame clones only, minus some. The profile shows roughly 260,000 clones, approximately 90% of them singletons. Material: peripheral blood. The receptors come from a woman aged 45-65 years who had recovered from COVID-19.

This chain uses TRBV5-1 with TRBJ2-3; D might be TRBD2 (6 bases). The V end was cut by 4 bases, the J end by 3 bases, with 15 bases between. The CDR3 is made up of 15 amino acids. Germline CDR1 reads SGHRS; CDR2 reads YFSETQ. The chain's CDR3 is CASSGGVYSTDTQYF. Here the CDR3 DNA reads TGCGCCAGCAGCGGAGGGGTTTACAGTACAGATACGCAGTATTTT.

The genes are TRBV4-3 and TRBJ1-1, with 7 bases lining up with TRBD1. The V segment lost 5 bases and the J segment 6 bases; nucleotides outside the gene matches: 15. Germline V gene data show CDR1 as LGHNA and CDR2 as YSLEER. CDR3 length equals 16 residues. In DNA, the CDR3 is TGCGCCAGCAGCAAATCGGCAAGGACAGGTAGATCTGAAGCTTTCTTT. Residues: CASSKSARTGRSEAFF.

The chain employs TRBV19 and TRBJ1-1; no firm D call. Germline V gene sequence: CDR1 LNHDA, CDR2 SQIVND (reference sequence). The CDR3 has 14 residues. V was trimmed by 3 bases and J by 0 bases, leaving 8 bases between them. Here the CDR3 DNA reads TGTGCCAGTAGTATTGGGCCCATGAACACTGAAGCTTTCTTT. It translates to CASSIGPMNTEAFF.

The chain employs TRBV6-5 and TRBJ1-4, with D possibly TRBD1 on 6 matching bases. Germline CDR1 and CDR2: MNHEY and SVGAGI. The CDR3 spans 14 residues. The germline V and J ends were trimmed by 8 bases and 7 bases, with 17 bases remaining between them. The CDR3 reads CASSPGRGFEKLFF. The CDR3 DNA reads TGTGCCAGCTCCCCAGGGAGGGGGTTTGAAAAACTGTTTTTT.

This chain uses TRBV7-2 with TRBJ2-7, with D possibly matching TRBD2 (6 bases). V shed 1 base and J shed 7 bases, with 14 bases lying between them. Per germline, CDR1 SGHTA and CDR2 FQGNSA. The CDR3 is made up of 14 amino acids. CDR3 residues: CASSLGLNREEQYF. CDR3 nucleotide sequence: TGTGCCAGCAGCTTAGGACTAAACCGGGAGGAGCAGTACTTC. The full variable domain, with the rest looked up from reference TRBV7-2 and TRBJ2-7, is GAGVSQSPSNKVTEKGKDVELRCDPISGHTALYWYRQSLGQGLEFLIYFQGNSAPDKSGLPSDRFSAERTGGSVSTLTIQRTQQEDSAVYLCASSLGLNREEQYFGPGTRLTVT.

For this clone: This may come from a read error, since a much larger clone is one base off. V is TRBV7-9 and J is TRBJ1-1, with D maybe TRBD1 (5 bases). The germline V gene has CDR1 SEHNR and CDR2 FQNEAQ (reference sequence). Trimming shortened V by 1 base and J by 5 bases, and 8 bases separated the two germline ends. The CDR3 length is 13 residues. Written as DNA, the CDR3 is TGTGCCAGCAGCTTAGGGCAGGGAACTGAAGCTTTCTTT. It yields the protein CASSLGQGTEAFF.

This chain connects TRBV5-5 to TRBJ1-4; 8 nucleotides align to TRBD1. V gave up 4 bases and J gave up 6 bases; unmatched junction bases: 8. This CDR3 is built from 15 residues. The V gene's germline CDR1 is SGHKS and CDR2 YYEKEE (reference sequence). The CDR3: CASSQSQGVDEKLFF. Written as DNA, the CDR3 is TGTGCCAGCAGCCAATCACAGGGGGTCGATGAAAAACTGTTTTTT.

Concerning this clone itself: At one end, the junction sequence differs from germline, possibly due to a read error. The rearrangement joins TRBV9 to TRBJ2-7, with D unresolved. The CDR3 contains 13 residues. The V gene's germline CDR1 is SGDLS and CDR2 YYNGEE. The CDR3 coding sequence is TGTGCCAGCAGCGTAGCTAGTTCCTATGGCACGCACTTC. It codes for CASSVASSYGTHF.

This chain's CDR3 is CASSEQKFYGYTF. CDR3 in DNA: TGTGCCAGCAGTGAGCAGAAATTCTATGGCTACACCTTC. V is TRBV6-1 and J is TRBJ1-2; D gene unclear. V lost 3 bases, J lost 4 bases, and 9 bases lay in between. Germline loops: CDR1 MNHNS, CDR2 SASEGT. The CDR3 consists of 13 residues.

The CDR3 protein is CATSRDPARALTGELFF. The CDR3 DNA sequence: TGTGCCACCAGCAGAGATCCCGCCAGGGCTTTGACCGGGGAGCTGTTTTTT. The rearrangement joins TRBV15 to TRBJ2-2; tentative D call: TRBD1 (5 bases). Germline CDR1 LNHNV, CDR2 YYDKDF (reference sequence). The CDR3 contains 17 residues. V dropped 0 bases and J dropped 5 bases, with 16 bases sitting between them.

This clone was counted only a few times. In nucleotides, the CDR3 is TGTGCCAGCAGCTTAACAGCCTTCATGAACACTGAAGCTTTCTTT. Translated, it gives CASSLTAFMNTEAFF. The chain has TRBV5-4 and TRBJ1-1; D is ambiguous. The CDR3 extends over 15 amino acids. Germline CDR1 reads SGHNT; CDR2 reads YYREEE (reference sequence). Trimming removed 2 bases from V and 0 bases from J, with 11 bases in between.

The chain links TRBV5-4 to TRBJ2-1; no clear D gene. Germline loops: CDR1 SGHNT, CDR2 YYREEE (reference sequence). This CDR3 has 14 amino acids. V was cut by 7 bases and J by 6 bases, with 17 bases left in between. CDR3 region: CASLNPDKFNEQFF. In nucleotides, the CDR3 is TGTGCCAGCCTGAACCCCGACAAATTCAATGAGCAGTTCTTC. The full variable domain, completed using reference TRBV5-4 and TRBJ2-1, is ETGVTQSPTHLIKTRGQQVTLRCSSQSGHNTVSWYQQALGQGPQFIFQYYREEENGRGNFPPRFSGLQFPNYSSELNVNALELDDSALYLCASLNPDKFNEQFFGPGTRLTVL.

The sample holds a few counts of this clone. The chain employs TRBV30 and TRBJ2-7; D gene unclear. With 0 bases removed from V and 6 bases from J, the gap between germline ends came to 12 bases. Germline CDR1 and CDR2: GTSNPN and SVGIG (reference sequence). The CDR3 runs 13 residues. CDR3 sequence reads: CAWSVIPASEQYF. CDR3 DNA sequence: TGTGCCTGGAGTGTAATTCCCGCCAGCGAGCAGTACTTC.

This sequence joins TRBV11-2 and TRBJ1-2; D perhaps matches TRBD1 (5 bases). V was shortened by 5 bases and J by 8 bases, with 12 bases between the two germline ends. The germline V gene encodes CDR1 SGHAT and CDR2 FQNNGV. This CDR3 comprises 12 residues. CDR3 in amino acids: CASSPSGVGYTF. The CDR3 region has the DNA TGTGCCAGCAGCCCCTCGGGGGTCGGCTACACCTTC. Variable domain in full (rest from reference TRBV11-2 and TRBJ1-2): EAGVAQSPRYKIIEKRQSVAFWCNPISGHATLYWYQQILGQGPKLLIQFQNNGVVDDSQLPKDRFSAERLKGVDSTLKIQPAKLEDSAVYLCASSPSGVGYTFGSGTRLTVV.

The chain uses TRBV28 and TRBJ1-1, with D uncertain. The CDR3 runs to 12 residues. The V end lost 4 bases, the J end lost 4 bases, and 7 bases lay between the germline ends. CDR1 is MDHEN, CDR2 SYDVKM, per germline. The CDR3 coding sequence is TGTGCCAGCAGTTCCTATAGCACTGAAGCTTTCTTT. Translating gives CASSSYSTEAFF.

The rearrangement joins TRBV7-2 to TRBJ2-6, with D hard to call. Between the trimmed V and J ends, which lost 2 bases and 4 bases, there was a span of 9 bases. The germline CDR1 and CDR2 sequences are SGHTA and FQGNSA. CDR3 size: 15 residues. As DNA, the CDR3 is TGTGCCAGCAGCTTATTCGGAGTGGGGGCCAACGTCCTGACTTTC. It encodes CASSLFGVGANVLTF. Variable domain in full (rest from reference TRBV7-2 and TRBJ2-6): GAGVSQSPSNKVTEKGKDVELRCDPISGHTALYWYRQSLGQGLEFLIYFQGNSAPDKSGLPSDRFSAERTGGSVSTLTIQRTQQEDSAVYLCASSLFGVGANVLTFGAGSRLTVL.

This clone was counted once. This chain links TRBV9 with TRBJ2-1; D is undetermined. The V end was cut by 0 bases, the J end by 4 bases, with 11 bases between. Germline CDR1 SGDLS, CDR2 YYNGEE. The CDR3 covers 15 residues. CDR3 DNA: TGTGCCAGCAGCGTAGGAGCGCGAGAGTACAATGAGCAGTTCTTC. Encoded protein: CASSVGAREYNEQFF.

This clone came up a few times. The rearrangement links TRBV9 to TRBJ1-1, with D unresolved. The CDR3 runs to 15 residues. Trimming cost V 4 bases and J 0 bases, with 13 bases left between them. Per the germline V gene, CDR1 is SGDLS and CDR2 is YYNGEE. CDR3 sequence reads: CASSSQVDMNTEAFF. CDR3 nucleotides: TGTGCCAGCAGCTCTCAGGTTGATATGAACACTGAAGCTTTCTTT.

The chain employs TRBV5-1 and TRBJ2-3, with 11 bases fitting TRBD2. V trimming: 2 bases; J trimming: 3 bases; junction bases outside the gene matches: 5. CDR3 length: 16 residues. CDR1 is SGHRS and CDR2 is YFSETQ in the germline V gene. CDR3: CASSFTPSGGTDTQYF. The CDR3 DNA follows: TGCGCCAGCAGCTTTACCCCTAGCGGGGGGACAGATACGCAGTATTTT.

This chain connects TRBV5-1 to TRBJ2-5; TRBD1 might be the D (6 bases). The CDR3 is 13 residues long. The V gene lost 4 bases and the J gene lost 1 base, with 8 bases spanning the gap. CDR1 SGHRS and CDR2 YFSETQ come from the germline V gene. CDR3 loop: CASSPDSQETQYF. The CDR3 bases are TGCGCCAGCAGCCCGGACAGCCAAGAGACCCAGTACTTC.

In this sample, this clone turned up once. The chain links TRBV6-5 to TRBJ2-7; no reliable D call. Between the trimmed V and J ends, which lost 2 bases and 0 bases, there was a span of 8 bases. Per germline, CDR1 MNHEY and CDR2 SVGAGI. The CDR3 contains 14 residues. In DNA form, the CDR3 reads TGTGCCAGCAGTTACGCGGATGGCTCCTACGAGCAGTACTTC. This gives the protein CASSYADGSYEQYF.

V is TRBV7-2 and J is TRBJ1-1; D call uncertain. Germline V gene data show CDR1 as SGHTA and CDR2 as FQGNSA. CDR3 size: 14 residues. Trimming left V 0 bases short and J 2 bases short, with 7 bases between. Here the CDR3 DNA reads TGTGCCAGCAGCTTAGCGAGAGTCAACACTGAAGCTTTCTTT. Its protein is CASSLARVNTEAFF.

The chain is built from TRBV5-1 and TRBJ2-1; 7 nucleotides match TRBD1. The CDR3 contains 14 residues. From germline, CDR1 is SGHRS and CDR2 YFSETQ. V dropped 4 bases and J dropped 5; count of bases not matched to a gene: 6. CDR3 sequence (DNA): TGCGCCAGCAGCCGGCCCGGGACAGACAATGAGCAGTTCTTC. It translates to CASSRPGTDNEQFF.